This T cell receptor beta chain appears in the sequencing data of a study of PD-1 blockade in classical Hodgkin lymphoma. Study overall: Patients received nivolumab 3 mg/kg intravenously every 2 weeks.

Exposure to brentuximab vedotin varied, and each patient had relapsed following autologous stem cell transplantation. Study results and limitations: Although disease activity or prior therapy may be involved, causes of the repertoire differences remain undefined.

In germline, CDR1 is SGHTA, CDR2 FQGNSA. V was cut by 5 bases and J by 4 bases, with 17 bases left in between. The CDR3 runs 15 residues. The data were produced by immunoSEQ multiplex PCR, yet TCRdb's version contains in-frame clones alone and is incomplete. The data hold about 14,000 clones, with roughly 86% observed a single time. Turning to this clone: Its antigen is undetermined.

The TCR comes from a human donor with classical Hodgkin lymphoma. The source material was peripheral blood mononuclear cells (PBMCs), sampled at baseline. The chain uses TRBV7-2 and TRBJ1-2, with D hard to call. The CDR3 DNA follows: TGTGCCAGCAGCCAATCCACGGGAATCGGCTATGGCTACACCTTC. It is translated as CASSQSTGIGYGYTF.